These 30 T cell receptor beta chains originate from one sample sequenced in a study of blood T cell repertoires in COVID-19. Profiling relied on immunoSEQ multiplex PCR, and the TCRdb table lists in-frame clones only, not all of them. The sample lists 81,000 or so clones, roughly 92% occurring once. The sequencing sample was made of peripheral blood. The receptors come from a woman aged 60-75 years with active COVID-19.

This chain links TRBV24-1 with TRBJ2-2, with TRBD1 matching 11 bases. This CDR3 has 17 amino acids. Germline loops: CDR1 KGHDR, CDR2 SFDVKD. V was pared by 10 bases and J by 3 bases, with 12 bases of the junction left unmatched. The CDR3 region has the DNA TGTGCCACAGCGACTAGAGGGACAGGGGGGGACACCGGGGAGCTGTTTTTT. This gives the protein CATATRGTGGDTGELFF.

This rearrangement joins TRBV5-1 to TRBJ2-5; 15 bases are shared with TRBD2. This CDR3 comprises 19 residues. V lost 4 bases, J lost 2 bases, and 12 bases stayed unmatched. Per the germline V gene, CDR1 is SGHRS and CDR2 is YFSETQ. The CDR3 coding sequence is TGCGCCAGCAGCCTGGGACTAGCGGGAGGCCCGGCAAAGCAAGAGACCCAGTACTTC. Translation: CASSLGLAGGPAKQETQYF.

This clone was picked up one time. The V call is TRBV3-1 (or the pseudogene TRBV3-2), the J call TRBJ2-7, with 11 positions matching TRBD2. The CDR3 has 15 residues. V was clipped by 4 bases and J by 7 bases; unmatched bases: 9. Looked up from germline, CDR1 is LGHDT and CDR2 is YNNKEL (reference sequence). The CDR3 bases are TGTGCCAGCAGCCCGATTAGCGGGAGGGCGTATGAGCAGTACTTC. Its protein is CASSPISGRAYEQYF.

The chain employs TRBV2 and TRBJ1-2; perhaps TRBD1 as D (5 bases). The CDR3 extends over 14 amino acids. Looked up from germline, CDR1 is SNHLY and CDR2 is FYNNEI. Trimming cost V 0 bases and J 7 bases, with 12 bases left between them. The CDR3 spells CASSEARGVSGYTF. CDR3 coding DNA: TGTGCCAGCAGTGAAGCACGGGGGGTTAGTGGCTACACCTTC.

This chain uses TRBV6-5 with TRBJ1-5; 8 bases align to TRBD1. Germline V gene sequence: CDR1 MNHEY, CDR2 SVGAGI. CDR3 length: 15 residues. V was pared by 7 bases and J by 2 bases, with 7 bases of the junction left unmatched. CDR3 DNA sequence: TGTGCCAGCACTGTAGGACAGGGACGCAATCAGCCCCAGCATTTT. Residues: CASTVGQGRNQPQHF.

CDR3 bases: TGTGCCAGCAGCGTGGGCTCCGGGGGCAATCAGCCCCAGCATTTT. Protein sequence: CASSVGSGGNQPQHF. The chain couples TRBV9 to TRBJ1-5; the D is unclear. This CDR3 has 15 amino acids. CDR1 SGDLS and CDR2 YYNGEE come from the germline V gene. V lost 2 bases, J lost 2 bases, and 11 bases lay in between.

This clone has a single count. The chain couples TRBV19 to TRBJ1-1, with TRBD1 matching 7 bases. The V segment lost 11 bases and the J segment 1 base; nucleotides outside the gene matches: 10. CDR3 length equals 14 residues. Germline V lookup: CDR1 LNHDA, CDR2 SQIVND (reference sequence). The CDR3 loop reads CASLKGAANTEAFF. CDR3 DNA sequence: TGTGCCTCCCTAAAGGGGGCGGCGAACACTGAAGCTTTCTTT.

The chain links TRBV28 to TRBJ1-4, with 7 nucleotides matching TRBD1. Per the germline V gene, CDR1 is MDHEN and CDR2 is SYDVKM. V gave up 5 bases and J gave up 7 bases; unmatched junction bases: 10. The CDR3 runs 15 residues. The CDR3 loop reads CASSVDRVSTEKLFF. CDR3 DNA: TGTGCCAGCAGTGTAGACAGGGTCTCGACTGAAAAACTGTTTTTT.

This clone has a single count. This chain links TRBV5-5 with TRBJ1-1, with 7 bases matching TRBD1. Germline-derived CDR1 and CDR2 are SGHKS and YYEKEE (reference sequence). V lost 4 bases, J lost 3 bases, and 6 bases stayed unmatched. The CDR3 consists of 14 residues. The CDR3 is CASSPTGTDTEAFF. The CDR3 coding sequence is TGTGCCAGCAGCCCGACAGGGACAGACACTGAAGCTTTCTTT.

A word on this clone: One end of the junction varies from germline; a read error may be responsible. CDR3 nucleotide sequence: TGTGCCAGCAGCCAACGGGACAGGGGCCTACTATTC. This codes for CASSQRDRGLLF. The rearrangement uses TRBV3-1 (or the pseudogene TRBV3-2) and TRBJ2-4; 10 positions agree with TRBD1. Germline V CDR1 and CDR2: LGHDT, YNNKEL (reference sequence). This CDR3 is 12 amino acids long.

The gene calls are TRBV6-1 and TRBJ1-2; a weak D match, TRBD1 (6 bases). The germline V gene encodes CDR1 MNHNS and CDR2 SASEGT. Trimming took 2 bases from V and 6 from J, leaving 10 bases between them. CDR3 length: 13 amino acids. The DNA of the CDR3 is TGTGCCAGCAGTGAACAGGGGTTGGATGGCTACACCTTC. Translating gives CASSEQGLDGYTF.

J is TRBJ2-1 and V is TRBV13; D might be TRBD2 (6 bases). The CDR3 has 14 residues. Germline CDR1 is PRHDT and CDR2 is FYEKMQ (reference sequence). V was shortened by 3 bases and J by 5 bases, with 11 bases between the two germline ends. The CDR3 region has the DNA TGTGCCAGCAGCTTGGGGACTCCCCACAATGAGCAGTTCTTC. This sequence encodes CASSLGTPHNEQFF.

The chain's CDR3 is CASSLKTGGRDTQYF. The CDR3 DNA is TGTGCCAGCAGCTTAAAAACGGGAGGTAGAGATACGCAGTATTTT. The J gene is TRBJ2-3, the V gene TRBV5-4; 7 bases are a match to TRBD2. V was clipped by 2 bases and J by 5 bases; unmatched bases: 8. The CDR3 covers 15 residues. Germline lookup yields CDR1 SGHNT and CDR2 YYREEE (reference sequence).

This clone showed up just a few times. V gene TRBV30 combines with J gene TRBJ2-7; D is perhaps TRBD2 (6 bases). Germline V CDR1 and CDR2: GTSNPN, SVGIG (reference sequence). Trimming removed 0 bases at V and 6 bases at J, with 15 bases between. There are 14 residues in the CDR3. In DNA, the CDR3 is TGTGCCTGGAGTGTACCAGGGAGGTACTCCGAGCAGTACTTC. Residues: CAWSVPGRYSEQYF.

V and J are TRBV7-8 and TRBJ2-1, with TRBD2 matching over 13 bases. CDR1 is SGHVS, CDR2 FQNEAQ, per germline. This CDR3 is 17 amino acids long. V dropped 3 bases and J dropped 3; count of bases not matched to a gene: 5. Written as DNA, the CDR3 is TGTGCCAGCAGCTTGCGGACTAGCGGGAGTGTCTACAATGAGCAGTTCTTC. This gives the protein CASSLRTSGSVYNEQFF.

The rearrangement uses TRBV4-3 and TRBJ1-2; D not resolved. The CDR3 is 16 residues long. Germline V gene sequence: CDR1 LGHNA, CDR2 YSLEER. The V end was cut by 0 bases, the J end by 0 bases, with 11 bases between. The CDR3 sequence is CASSQDSIGANYGYTF. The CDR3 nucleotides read TGCGCCAGCAGCCAAGATAGTATCGGAGCTAACTATGGCTACACCTTC.

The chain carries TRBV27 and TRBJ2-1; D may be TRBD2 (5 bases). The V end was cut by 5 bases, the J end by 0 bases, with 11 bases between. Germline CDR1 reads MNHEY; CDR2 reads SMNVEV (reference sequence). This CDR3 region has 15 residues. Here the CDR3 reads CASSRLGSSYNEQFF. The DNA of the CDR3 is TGTGCCAGCAGTCGCCTGGGGAGCTCCTACAATGAGCAGTTCTTC.

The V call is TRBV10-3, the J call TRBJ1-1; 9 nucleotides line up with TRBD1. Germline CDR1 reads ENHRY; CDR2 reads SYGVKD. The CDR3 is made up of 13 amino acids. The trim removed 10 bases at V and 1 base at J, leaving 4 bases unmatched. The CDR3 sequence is CATSDRGNTEAFF. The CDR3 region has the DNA TGTGCCACTTCGGACAGGGGGAACACTGAAGCTTTCTTT.

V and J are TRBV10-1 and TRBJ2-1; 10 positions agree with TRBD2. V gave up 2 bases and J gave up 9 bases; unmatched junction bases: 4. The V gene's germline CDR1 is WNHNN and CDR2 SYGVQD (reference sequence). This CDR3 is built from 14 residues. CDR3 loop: CASSEPAGGGEQFF. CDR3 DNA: TGCGCCAGCAGTGAGCCAGCGGGAGGGGGTGAGCAGTTCTTC.

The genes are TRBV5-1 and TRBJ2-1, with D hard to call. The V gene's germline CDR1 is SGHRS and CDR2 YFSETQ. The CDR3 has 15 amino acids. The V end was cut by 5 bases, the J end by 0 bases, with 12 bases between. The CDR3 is CASRSDSSSYNEQFF. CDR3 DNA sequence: TGCGCCAGCAGATCCGACTCAAGCTCCTACAATGAGCAGTTCTTC.

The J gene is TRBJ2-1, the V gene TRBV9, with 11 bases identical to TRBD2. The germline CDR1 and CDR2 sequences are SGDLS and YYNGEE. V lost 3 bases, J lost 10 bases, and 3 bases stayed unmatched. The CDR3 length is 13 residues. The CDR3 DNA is TGTGCCAGCAGCGCCCGACTAGCGGGAGAGCAGTTCTTC. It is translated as CASSARLAGEQFF.

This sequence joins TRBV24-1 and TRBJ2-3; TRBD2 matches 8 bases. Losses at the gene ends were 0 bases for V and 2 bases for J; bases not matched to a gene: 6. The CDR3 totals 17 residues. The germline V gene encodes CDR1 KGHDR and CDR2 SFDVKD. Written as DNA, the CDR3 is TGTGCCACCAGTGATTTGGCGGGGGGCTTCATCACAGATACGCAGTATTTT. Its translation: CATSDLAGGFITDTQYF.

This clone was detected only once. Here the CDR3 reads CASSGGLRGDTQYF. For the CDR3, the DNA is TGTGCCAGCAGCGGGGGACTCCGCGGAGATACGCAGTATTTT. The chain carries TRBV11-2 and TRBJ2-3; TRBD2 might be the D (6 bases). CDR3 length: 14 amino acids. V was shortened by 5 bases and J by 5 bases, with 14 bases between the two germline ends. Germline assignment: CDR1 SGHAT and CDR2 FQNNGV.

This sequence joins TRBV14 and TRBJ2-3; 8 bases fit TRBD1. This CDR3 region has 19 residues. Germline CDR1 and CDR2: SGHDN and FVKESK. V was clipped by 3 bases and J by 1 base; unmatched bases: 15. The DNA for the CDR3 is TGTGCCAGCAGCCAGGAACGTGACCCATGGACAGGGCGCACAGATACGCAGTATTTT. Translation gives CASSQERDPWTGRTDTQYF.

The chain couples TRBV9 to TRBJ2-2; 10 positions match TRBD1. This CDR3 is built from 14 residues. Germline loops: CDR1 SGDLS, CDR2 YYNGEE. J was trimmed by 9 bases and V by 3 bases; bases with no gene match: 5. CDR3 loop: CASSGTGGERELFF. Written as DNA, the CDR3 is TGTGCCAGCAGCGGGACAGGGGGTGAGCGGGAGCTGTTTTTT.

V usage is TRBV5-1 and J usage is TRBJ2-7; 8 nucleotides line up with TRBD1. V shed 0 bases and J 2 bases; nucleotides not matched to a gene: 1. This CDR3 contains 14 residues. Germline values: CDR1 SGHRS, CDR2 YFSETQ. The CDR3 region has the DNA TGCGCCAGCAGCTTGGGGACAGGGCCCTACGAGCAGTACTTC. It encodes CASSLGTGPYEQYF.

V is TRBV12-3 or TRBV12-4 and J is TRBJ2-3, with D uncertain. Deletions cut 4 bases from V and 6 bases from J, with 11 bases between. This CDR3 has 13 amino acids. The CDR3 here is CASSSLLSDTQYF. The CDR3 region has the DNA TGTGCCAGCAGTTCTTTACTTTCGGATACGCAGTATTTT.

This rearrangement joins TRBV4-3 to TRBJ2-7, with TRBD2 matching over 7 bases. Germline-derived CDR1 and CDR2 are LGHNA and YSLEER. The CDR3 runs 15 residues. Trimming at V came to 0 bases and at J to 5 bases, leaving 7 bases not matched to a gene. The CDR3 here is CASSQDHGGFNEQYF. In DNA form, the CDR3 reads TGCGCCAGCAGCCAAGACCACGGGGGGTTTAACGAGCAGTACTTC.

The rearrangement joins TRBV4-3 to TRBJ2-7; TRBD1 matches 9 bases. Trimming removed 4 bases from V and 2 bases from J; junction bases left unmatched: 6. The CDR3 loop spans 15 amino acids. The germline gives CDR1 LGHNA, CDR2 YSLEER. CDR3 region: CASSPRTGAAYEQYF. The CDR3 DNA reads TGCGCCAGCAGCCCGCGGACAGGGGCAGCCTACGAGCAGTACTTC.

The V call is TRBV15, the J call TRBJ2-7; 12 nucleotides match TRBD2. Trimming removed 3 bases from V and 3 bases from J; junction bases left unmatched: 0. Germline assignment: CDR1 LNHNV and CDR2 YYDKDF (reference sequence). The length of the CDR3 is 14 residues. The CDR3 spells CATSRTSGSYEQYF. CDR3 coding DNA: TGTGCCACCAGCAGGACTAGCGGGAGCTACGAGCAGTACTTC.